This TCR beta chain emerged from a study of circulating and synovial CD4+ cells in juvenile arthritis. Study-level findings and limits: These repertoires were less diverse than bulk blood CD4 repertoires.

Samples derive from patients with active juvenile idiopathic arthritis. The repertoire was sequenced with immunoSEQ multiplex PCR; TCRdb's copy has only in-frame clones and lacks some. The table records tens of thousands of clones, approximately 93% of them present only once. This clone was seen only once. Its specificity is not known. Germline CDR1 and CDR2: MNHEY and SVGAGI. The CDR3 is 15 residues long. The V segment lost 6 bases and the J segment 7 bases; nucleotides outside the gene matches: 11. The chain links TRBV6-5 to TRBJ1-2; TRBD1 agrees at 10 bases. Sequencing input: CD4+ T cells from blood. The source is a human donor with juvenile idiopathic arthritis. CDR3 DNA sequence: TGTGCCAGCAGACAACCGGGACAGGGGTCCTTTGGCTACACCTTC. Protein sequence: CASRQPGQGSFGYTF.